This passage covers 25 T cell receptor beta chains from one sample sequenced in a study of blood T cell repertoires in COVID-19. Generated by immunoSEQ multiplex PCR, the TCRdb table keeps only in-frame clones and is missing some. Of 100,000 to 140,000 clones in the sample, 80% to 85% are singletons; the top ten hold around 4.4%. The sample taken for sequencing was peripheral blood. The receptors shown here come from a man in his 70s with acute or convalescent COVID-19.

The V gene is TRBV7-6, the J gene TRBJ2-7; D possibly corresponds to TRBD2 (6 bases). The CDR3 is made up of 16 amino acids. Germline CDR1 and CDR2: SGHVS and FNYEAQ. V shed 1 base and J shed 2 bases, with 15 bases lying between them. CDR3 DNA: TGTGCCAGCAGCTTAGAGGGGAGGACCGCAGCCTACGAGCAGTACTTC. It codes for CASSLEGRTAAYEQYF.

The chain uses TRBV27 and TRBJ1-5; D may be TRBD1 (5 bases). V lost 5 bases and J 3 bases, leaving 17 bases between the germline ends. This CDR3 contains 16 residues. Germline CDR1 reads MNHEY; CDR2 reads SMNVEV (reference sequence). In DNA form, the CDR3 reads TGTGCCAGCAGTCCATTCTCAGGGATACTCAATCAGCCCCAGCATTTT. Translating it yields CASSPFSGILNQPQHF.

This clone was seen a few times. The junction departs from the called germline gene at one end, perhaps through a read error. V usage is TRBV7-7 and J usage is TRBJ2-2; 8 bases map to TRBD2. Looked up from germline, CDR1 is SSHAT and CDR2 is FNYEAQ (reference sequence). The CDR3 is 16 amino acids. CDR3 nucleotide sequence: TGTGCTAGCAGCTTAGACAGCGGGGGTCGAACCGGGGAGCTGTTTTTT. Its translation is CASSLDSGGRTGELFF.

This chain links TRBV29-1 with TRBJ1-1; TRBD1 aligns across 8 bases. The V gene end was trimmed by 4 bases and the J gene end by 5 bases; junction bases not matched to a gene: 9. From germline, CDR1 is SQVTM and CDR2 ANQGSEA. The CDR3 length is 14 residues. The CDR3 region has the DNA TGCAGCGTTGTGGTCGGGACAGGCCGTACTGAAGCTTTCTTT. Its protein is CSVVVGTGRTEAFF.

This chain connects TRBV6-5 to TRBJ2-7; 10 bases match TRBD1. The CDR3 covers 13 residues. The germline V gene has CDR1 MNHEY and CDR2 SVGAGI. V trimming: 6 bases; J trimming: 5 bases; junction bases outside the gene matches: 4. Here the CDR3 reads CASRRQGADEQYF. CDR3 DNA: TGTGCCAGCAGGAGACAGGGGGCGGACGAGCAGTACTTC.

The chain couples TRBV18 to TRBJ2-3, with 7 bases identical to TRBD1. Germline CDR1 KGHSH, CDR2 LQKENI. The CDR3 runs to 14 residues. V was clipped by 3 bases and J by 6 bases; unmatched bases: 6. The CDR3 spells CASSPPTGSDTQYF. The DNA for the CDR3 is TGTGCCAGCTCACCGCCGACAGGGAGCGATACGCAGTATTTT.

The J gene is TRBJ2-3, the V gene TRBV3-1 (or the pseudogene TRBV3-2), with 10 nucleotides matching TRBD2. Trimming cost V 4 bases and J 0 bases; bases outside gene matches: 13. The V gene's germline CDR1 is LGHDT and CDR2 YNNKEL (reference sequence). The CDR3 has 19 residues. DNA for the CDR3: TGTGCCAGCAGCCCACTCACCCAGCGGGGGGGCCCTAGCACAGATACGCAGTATTTT. This codes for CASSPLTQRGGPSTDTQYF.

The chain is built from TRBV4-1 and TRBJ2-3, with 7 bases fitting TRBD1. CDR3 size: 15 residues. The junction had 4 bases not matched to a gene; V was cut back by 4 bases and J by 0 bases. Germline V gene lookup returns CDR1 MGHRA and CDR2 YSYEKL. CDR3 in amino acids: CASSPEGGSTDTQYF. In nucleotides, the CDR3 is TGCGCCAGCAGCCCCGAAGGGGGCAGCACAGATACGCAGTATTTT.

The chain has TRBV10-3 and TRBJ2-3; TRBD2 matches at 11 bases. Germline CDR1 is ENHRY and CDR2 is SYGVKD. V was clipped by 5 bases and J by 1 base; unmatched bases: 2. The CDR3 is made up of 15 amino acids. In nucleotides, the CDR3 is TGTGCCATCAGTCTACTAGCGGGGGGCACAGATACGCAGTATTTT. Translated, it gives CAISLLAGGTDTQYF.

The chain couples TRBV5-1 to TRBJ1-2; no definite D call. Germline lookup yields CDR1 SGHRS and CDR2 YFSETQ. The CDR3 has 14 amino acids. The V gene lost 0 bases and the J gene lost 3 bases, with 9 bases spanning the gap. Here the CDR3 DNA reads TGCGCCAGCAGCTTGGCCGGGGAGGACTATGGCTACACCTTC. Encoded protein: CASSLAGEDYGYTF.

The chain links TRBV10-1 to TRBJ2-1; a possible D gene is TRBD2 (5 bases). This CDR3 comprises 14 residues. Trimming removed 0 bases from V and 7 bases from J, with 10 bases in between. Germline V gives CDR1 WNHNN, CDR2 SYGVQD (reference sequence). In DNA form, the CDR3 reads TGCGCCAGCAGTGAGTCGATAGCGACGAATGAGCAGTTCTTC. Its protein product is CASSESIATNEQFF.

This rearrangement joins TRBV6-5 to TRBJ1-6, with TRBD1 as a possible D gene (5 bases). Germline values: CDR1 MNHEY, CDR2 SVGAGI. This CDR3 spans 15 amino acids. V lost 0 bases to trimming and J lost 4 bases, with 7 bases between them. The CDR3 loop is CASSYSGGYNSPLHF. In DNA form, the CDR3 reads TGTGCCAGCAGTTACTCGGGGGGATATAATTCACCCCTCCACTTT.

This clone has a single count. V is TRBV19 and J is TRBJ1-1; D gene unclear. Per germline, CDR1 LNHDA and CDR2 SQIVND (reference sequence). The V and J ends lost 5 bases and 7 bases respectively, with 14 bases between them. The CDR3 spans 13 residues. Here the CDR3 DNA reads TGTGCCAGTAGTGAGCTCGGTTTAATTGAAGCTTTCTTT. Translation gives CASSELGLIEAFF.

This rearrangement joins TRBV28 to TRBJ1-2, with D perhaps matching TRBD1 (5 bases). This CDR3 has 12 amino acids. Germline V gene lookup returns CDR1 MDHEN and CDR2 SYDVKM. The V end lost 10 bases, the J end lost 4 bases, and 13 bases lay between the germline ends. The CDR3 protein is CAIKQVAYGYTF. The CDR3 coding sequence is TGTGCCATTAAACAGGTTGCCTATGGCTACACCTTC.

A single count supports this clone. The CDR3 region is CASSLYGDNEKLFF. The CDR3 DNA sequence: TGTGCCAGCAGCTTATACGGAGATAATGAAAAACTGTTTTTT. The V gene is TRBV13, the J gene TRBJ1-4; no firm D call. The germline CDR1 and CDR2 sequences are PRHDT and FYEKMQ (reference sequence). The V and J ends lost 2 bases and 4 bases respectively, with 8 bases between them. The CDR3 spans 14 residues.

The rearrangement uses TRBV11-2 and TRBJ2-7; no clear D. V lost 1 base and J lost 3, with 13 bases in between. The CDR3 runs 15 residues. Per the germline V gene, CDR1 is SGHAT and CDR2 is FQNNGV. CDR3 nucleotide sequence: TGTGCCAGCAGCTTAGGGTTGCAGATGAACTACGAGCAGTACTTC. Translating gives CASSLGLQMNYEQYF. The whole variable domain, remainder taken from reference TRBV11-2 and TRBJ2-7, is EAGVAQSPRYKIIEKRQSVAFWCNPISGHATLYWYQQILGQGPKLLIQFQNNGVVDDSQLPKDRFSAERLKGVDSTLKIQPAKLEDSAVYLCASSLGLQMNYEQYFGPGTRLTVT.

The rearrangement uses TRBV25-1 and TRBJ2-3; a possible D gene is TRBD1 (5 bases). Looked up from germline, CDR1 is MGHDK and CDR2 is SYGVNS. This CDR3 has 13 residues. The germline V and J ends were trimmed by 6 bases and 1 base, with 8 bases remaining between them. In DNA, the CDR3 is TGTGCCAGCAGGGAGACAGGCACAGATACGCAGTATTTT. This gives the protein CASRETGTDTQYF.

The CDR3 DNA sequence: TGTGCCAGTAGTATTGGGCGGGCGCGCACAGATACGCAGTATTTT. Encoded protein: CASSIGRARTDTQYF. The gene calls are TRBV19 and TRBJ2-3, with D possibly matching TRBD2 (5 bases). Germline V gene lookup returns CDR1 LNHDA and CDR2 SQIVND (reference sequence). CDR3 length: 15 amino acids. V lost 3 bases and J 1 base, leaving 11 bases between the germline ends.

The chain uses TRBV18 and TRBJ2-1; a weak D match, TRBD1 (5 bases). Looked up from germline, CDR1 is KGHSH and CDR2 is LQKENI. Trimming cost V 1 base and J 5 bases, with 9 bases left between them. This CDR3 comprises 14 residues. The CDR3 bases are TGTGCCAGCTCACCACGTGGGGCGGACAATGAGCAGTTCTTC. Translating it yields CASSPRGADNEQFF.

The CDR3 spells CASSQDLGGSYEQYF. The CDR3 region has the DNA TGTGCCAGCAGCCAAGATCTCGGCGGATCCTACGAGCAGTACTTC. The J gene is TRBJ2-7, the V gene TRBV4-2; the D is unclear. The CDR3 loop spans 15 amino acids. From germline, CDR1 is LGHNA and CDR2 YNFKEQ. Trimming removed 0 bases from V and 1 base from J, with 10 bases in between.

The chain employs TRBV7-2 and TRBJ1-2, with a weak D call TRBD1 (5 bases). Trimming removed 0 bases at V and 7 bases at J, with 15 bases between. This CDR3 spans 15 amino acids. The germline gives CDR1 SGHTA, CDR2 FQGNSA. CDR3 region: CASSLALVGGSGYTF. Written as DNA, the CDR3 is TGTGCCAGCAGCTTAGCACTGGTGGGGGGATCTGGCTACACCTTC.

The chain has TRBV10-3 and TRBJ2-2; 9 nucleotides line up with TRBD1. Germline V gene sequence: CDR1 ENHRY, CDR2 SYGVKD. V was pared by 2 bases and J by 4 bases, with 2 bases of the junction left unmatched. The CDR3 runs to 15 residues. The CDR3 DNA is TGTGCCATCAGTGAGGGGGACAGGGCCACCGGGGAGCTGTTTTTT. Residues: CAISEGDRATGELFF.

This rearrangement joins TRBV3-1 (or the pseudogene TRBV3-2) to TRBJ2-3; D not certain. This CDR3 is built from 13 residues. Germline V lookup: CDR1 LGHDT, CDR2 YNNKEL (reference sequence). V dropped 3 bases and J dropped 4 bases, with 8 bases sitting between them. CDR3 bases: TGTGCCAGCAGCCAGGGCTGGGCAGATACGCAGTATTTT. Translation gives CASSQGWADTQYF.

The chain has TRBV2 and TRBJ1-1, with 8 nucleotides matching TRBD1. The J segment lost 5 bases and the V segment lost 5 bases, leaving 4 bases of the junction unmatched. The CDR3 length is 13 residues. Germline CDR1 SNHLY, CDR2 FYNNEI. The CDR3 region is CASSQDRETEAFF. The CDR3 DNA sequence: TGTGCCAGCAGTCAGGACAGGGAAACTGAAGCTTTCTTT.

In this sample, this clone turned up a few times. The chain carries TRBV5-6 and TRBJ1-1, with 7 positions matching TRBD1. The CDR3 totals 14 residues. With 2 bases clipped from V and 4 bases from J, the junction kept 5 bases outside the gene matches. From germline, CDR1 is SGHDT and CDR2 YYEEEE. CDR3 region: CASSFRDSSTEAFF. The CDR3 coding sequence is TGTGCCAGCAGCTTCCGGGACAGTTCCACTGAAGCTTTCTTT.